This TCR beta chain was sequenced during a study of T cells in narcolepsy. On the study more broadly: Patients with NT1 or NT2 and healthy control donors were enrolled. Points from the study as a whole: Same-patient CSF and blood CD4+ T cell clonotypes included HCRT-specific and TRIB2-specific autoreactive ones.

Remarks on this clone: Its antigen is unidentified.

CDR3 size: 16 residues. Germline CDR1 LNHNV, CDR2 YYDKDF (reference sequence). The ends were cut back, 0 bases at V and 0 bases at J, with 10 bases in the middle. The protocol was immunoSEQ multiplex PCR, while the TCRdb copy is restricted to in-frame clones and leaves out a portion. The sample lists about 40,000 clones, about nine tenths occurring once. This TCR was recovered from a human donor with narcolepsy. The sequencing input was CD45RA- memory CD4+ T cells from PBMCs. This chain joins TRBV15 and TRBJ2-3; no firm D call. Written as DNA, the CDR3 is TGTGCCACCAGCAGAGATAAGCTTTCTAGCACAGATACGCAGTATTTT. Translated, it gives CATSRDKLSSTDTQYF.